The next 14 T cell receptor beta chains were all read from a single sample in a study of T cell repertoires in cytomegalovirus infection. These receptors' targets are unknown. In TCRdb, the reads were re-called with MiXCR into one record per CDR3 protein. The sample includes 110,000 or so distinct CDR3 sequences, 30% to 35% seen only once; the top ten take approximately 41%. The specimen was CD8+ T cells from cultured PBMCs, collected from culture after CMV antigen stimulation. The receptors come from a human donor in good health (CMV status not recorded). Some clones in this sample may be carry-over from other donors' samples.

Regarding this clonotype: The germline gene is not matched at one end of the junction; a read error may be the cause. The chain uses TRBV7-6 and TRBJ1-6, with unresolved D. Germline V lookup: CDR1 SGHVS, CDR2 FNYEAQ. The CDR3 extends over 18 amino acids. The DNA for the CDR3 is TGTGCCAGCAGCTCCGAGTCCGCCCTGAGCTCCTATAATTCACACCTCCACTTT. Translating it yields CASSSESALSSYNSHLHF. Full variable domain (remainder filled in from reference TRBV7-6 and TRBJ1-6): GAGVSQSPRYKVTKRGQDVALRCDPISGHVSLYWYRQALGQGPEFLTYFNYEAQQDKSGLPNDRFSAERPEGSISTLTIQRTEQRDSAMYRCASSSESALSSYNSHLHFGNGTRLTVT.

This sequence joins TRBV11-2 and TRBJ2-3; D uncertain. CDR3 length: 15 amino acids. Looked up from germline, CDR1 is SGHAT and CDR2 is FQNNGV. V lost 4 bases and J lost 6, with 17 bases in between. The CDR3 protein is CASSYNERWIDTQYF. The CDR3, as DNA: TGTGCCAGCAGCTATAACGAGCGCTGGATTGATACGCAGTATTTT.

This clonotype was observed a handful of times. The chain carries TRBV12-3 or TRBV12-4 and TRBJ1-5; D gene uncertain. The CDR3 has 14 residues. V lost 2 bases to trimming and J lost 2 bases, with 7 bases between them. The CDR3 sequence is CASSLFLGNQPQHF. The DNA of the CDR3 is TGTGCCAGCAGTTTATTCTTGGGCAATCAGCCCCAGCATTTT.

The V gene is TRBV15, the J gene TRBJ1-6; unclear D gene. Germline V CDR1 and CDR2: LNHNV, YYDKDF (reference sequence). The V end lost 0 bases, the J end lost 0 bases, and 9 bases lay between the germline ends. The CDR3 runs 17 residues. The chain's CDR3 is CATSRDHGSSYNSPLHF. For the CDR3, the DNA is TGTGCCACCAGCAGAGATCACGGGAGCTCCTATAATTCACCCCTCCACTTT.

The J gene is TRBJ2-2, the V gene TRBV2; D unclear. Germline loops: CDR1 SNHLY, CDR2 FYNNEI. Deletions cut 9 bases from V and 0 bases from J, with 11 bases between. The CDR3 has 14 amino acids. The CDR3 nucleotides read TGTGCCAGAGCCGACATAGCGAACACCGGGGAGCTGTTTTTT. Translation: CARADIANTGELFF.

This clonotype was observed at least ten times. The V call is TRBV27, the J call TRBJ1-5, with D uncertain. The ends were cut back, 0 bases at V and 7 bases at J, with 10 bases in the middle. Germline assignment: CDR1 MNHEY and CDR2 SMNVEV (reference sequence). The CDR3 is 14 residues long. CDR3 protein: CASSLSGNEQPQHF. CDR3 DNA sequence: TGTGCCAGCAGTTTATCAGGGAACGAACAGCCCCAGCATTTT.

V usage is TRBV7-9 and J usage is TRBJ1-2; 7 bases map to TRBD1. The germline V gene has CDR1 SEHNR and CDR2 FQNEAQ (reference sequence). The J segment lost 2 bases and the V segment lost 6 bases, leaving 9 bases of the junction unmatched. The CDR3 has 15 residues. Written as DNA, the CDR3 is TGTGCCAGCAGGGTAGGACAGGCGGGGAACTATGGCTACACCTTC. Its translation is CASRVGQAGNYGYTF.

The genes are TRBV25-1 and TRBJ1-2; 7 bases are shared with TRBD1. J lost 8 bases, V lost 5 bases, and 11 bases had no gene match. The CDR3 extends over 14 amino acids. Germline CDR1 is MGHDK and CDR2 is SYGVNS. In nucleotides, the CDR3 is TGTGCCAGCAGTTACTCTGGGGACAGCGGAGGCTACACCTTC. It is translated as CASSYSGDSGGYTF.

This clonotype came up a few times. V and J are TRBV7-6 and TRBJ2-7; D perhaps matches TRBD2 (6 bases). From germline, CDR1 is SGHVS and CDR2 FNYEAQ. The CDR3 is 14 residues long. Trimming pared 0 bases from V and 3 bases from J, leaving 9 bases between. The CDR3 loop reads CASSLAGGNYEQYF. The DNA for the CDR3 is TGTGCCAGCAGCTTAGCGGGGGGTAACTACGAGCAGTACTTC.

There are a few counts of this clonotype. The V gene is TRBV28, the J gene TRBJ2-7; D is perhaps TRBD1 (6 bases). The CDR3 has 16 amino acids. V was shortened by 6 bases and J by 0 bases, with 18 bases between the two germline ends. Germline CDR1 is MDHEN and CDR2 is SYDVKM. CDR3 nucleotide sequence: TGTGCCAGCAGCCATCATGCAGGGGAAGGCTCCTACGAGCAGTACTTC. It specifies CASSHHAGEGSYEQYF.

Here the CDR3 DNA reads TGTGCCAGCAGTTTACGTCCCCCGGACAGGGACATCTATGGCTACACCTTC. This translates into CASSLRPPDRDIYGYTF. The chain employs TRBV12-3 or TRBV12-4 and TRBJ1-2; 8 bases line up with TRBD1. The CDR3 sequence is 17 residues long. The junction had 12 bases not matched to a gene; V was cut back by 2 bases and J by 4 bases.

This clonotype rates as medium-sized (0.01 to 0.1%). The chain is built from TRBV4-1 and TRBJ1-3; no definite D call. CDR1 is MGHRA, CDR2 YSYEKL, per germline. Between the trimmed V and J ends, which lost 1 base and 3 bases, there was a span of 7 bases. The CDR3 consists of 14 residues. CDR3 sequence reads: CASSQVSLGNTIYF. Written as DNA, the CDR3 is TGCGCCAGCAGCCAAGTGTCACTTGGAAACACCATATATTTT.

This clonotype was found a few times. The CDR3 nucleotides read TGTGCCAGCAGCCAAGATTATTACGAGCAGTACTTC. Translation gives CASSQDYYEQYF. V and J are TRBV14 and TRBJ2-7; D is undetermined. Trimming took off 0 bases at V and 4 bases at J, with 4 bases between the two ends. This CDR3 has 12 amino acids. CDR1 and CDR2 from the germline V gene are SGHDN and FVKESK.

The chain carries TRBV12-3 or TRBV12-4 and TRBJ2-1, with TRBD2 identical over 11 bases. There are 15 residues in the CDR3. V lost 6 bases to trimming and J lost 6 bases; unmatched junction nucleotides: 7. CDR3 DNA sequence: TGTGCCAGCAGCTATGGACTAGCGGGTAGCAATGAGCAGTTCTTC. Protein: CASSYGLAGSNEQFF.